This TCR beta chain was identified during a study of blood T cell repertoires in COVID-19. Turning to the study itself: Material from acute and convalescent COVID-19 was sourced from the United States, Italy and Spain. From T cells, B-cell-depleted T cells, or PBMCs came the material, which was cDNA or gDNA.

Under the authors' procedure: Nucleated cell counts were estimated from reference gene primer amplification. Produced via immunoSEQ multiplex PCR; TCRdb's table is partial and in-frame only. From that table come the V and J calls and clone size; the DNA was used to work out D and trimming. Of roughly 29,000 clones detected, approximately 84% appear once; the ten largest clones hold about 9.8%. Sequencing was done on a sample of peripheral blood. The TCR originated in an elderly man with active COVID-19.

CDR3 DNA: TGTGCCTGGAGTAGGGGGGGGCTTAACACCGGGGAGCTGTTTTTT. Protein: CAWSRGGLNTGELFF. J is TRBJ2-2 and V is TRBV30; TRBD2 is a possible D gene (7 bases). The length of the CDR3 is 15 residues. In germline, CDR1 is GTSNPN, CDR2 SVGIG (reference sequence). Trimming took off 2 bases at V and 2 bases at J, with 12 bases between the two ends.